The 9 T cell receptor beta chains in this list originate from one sample, sequenced in a study of T cell responses to AZD1222 COVID-19 vaccine. Measured with immunoSEQ multiplex PCR; TCRdb has only the in-frame clones, and not every one. The top ten clones hold 1% to 1.5% of a sample with fewer than 200,000 clones, 92% of them seen once. The sample here was peripheral blood, taken on day 0 of AZD1222 vaccination. Receptor source: an adult in good health.

The chain employs TRBV6-5 and TRBJ2-7; TRBD2 matches 9 bases. CDR3 length equals 15 residues. The germline V gene has CDR1 MNHEY and CDR2 SVGAGI. V dropped 2 bases and J dropped 4; count of bases not matched to a gene: 6. CDR3 residues: CASSYSAGGIYEQYF. CDR3 nucleotide sequence: TGTGCCAGCAGTTACAGCGCGGGGGGGATTTACGAGCAGTACTTC.

The chain recombines TRBV11-2 with TRBJ2-2, with a tentative D call TRBD1 (5 bases). The germline V gene encodes CDR1 SGHAT and CDR2 FQNNGV. This CDR3 has 14 amino acids. Trimming took off 4 bases at V and 7 bases at J, with 13 bases between the two ends. CDR3 loop: CASSSRGFNGELFF. For the CDR3, the DNA is TGTGCCAGCAGCTCTAGGGGTTTTAACGGGGAGCTGTTTTTT.

The rearrangement uses TRBV6-2 or TRBV6-3 and TRBJ1-5; D gene ambiguous. The V gene lost 5 bases and the J gene lost 7 bases, with 15 bases spanning the gap. Germline CDR1 is MNHEY and CDR2 is SVGEGT. The CDR3 spans 14 residues. CDR3 protein: CASSPSSVQQPQHF. In DNA, the CDR3 is TGTGCCAGCAGTCCCTCTTCAGTTCAACAGCCCCAGCATTTT.

The chain joins TRBV5-1 to TRBJ1-2; D unresolved. V lost 0 bases and J lost 3, with 6 bases in between. The CDR3 has 13 amino acids. CDR1 is SGHRS and CDR2 is YFSETQ in the germline V gene. CDR3 protein: CASSLDGDYGYTF. CDR3 coding DNA: TGCGCCAGCAGCTTGGACGGGGACTATGGCTACACCTTC.

The chain uses TRBV28 and TRBJ2-5; D gene uncertain. CDR1 MDHEN and CDR2 SYDVKM come from the germline V gene. The V end lost 3 bases, the J end lost 5 bases, and 7 bases lay between the germline ends. The CDR3 sequence is 12 residues long. The CDR3 region is CASSLGWETQYF. In DNA form, the CDR3 reads TGTGCCAGCAGTTTGGGATGGGAGACCCAGTACTTC. The full variable domain, with the rest looked up from reference TRBV28 and TRBJ2-5, is DVKVTQSSRYLVKRTGEKVFLECVQDMDHENMFWYRQDPGLGLRLIYFSYDVKMKEKGDIPEGYSVSREKKERFSLILESASTNQTSMYLCASSLGWETQYFGPGTRLLVL.

The rearrangement joins TRBV12-3 or TRBV12-4 to TRBJ1-5; D is undetermined. CDR3 length equals 12 residues. Trimming took off 2 bases at V and 7 bases at J, with 6 bases between the two ends. The CDR3 bases are TGTGCCAGCAGTTTAAGCGGACAGCCCCAGCATTTT. It encodes CASSLSGQPQHF.

This chain connects TRBV7-2 to TRBJ2-3, with D possibly being TRBD1 or TRBD2 (5 bases each). The CDR3 spans 13 residues. Looked up from germline, CDR1 is SGHTA and CDR2 is FQGNSA. Trimming pared 3 bases from V and 2 bases from J, leaving 6 bases between. CDR3 residues: CASSFGATDTQYF. The CDR3 DNA follows: TGTGCCAGCAGCTTCGGGGCCACAGATACGCAGTATTTT.

This clone was seen only once. The rearrangement uses TRBV10-3 and TRBJ1-4; a weak D match, TRBD1 (5 bases). V lost 5 bases and J 3 bases, leaving 16 bases between the germline ends. In germline, CDR1 is ENHRY, CDR2 SYGVKD. This CDR3 region has 16 residues. CDR3 sequence (DNA): TGTGCCATCAGTCGCACCTCAGGGATTGCTAATGAAAAACTGTTTTTT. Translation gives CAISRTSGIANEKLFF.

The gene calls are TRBV28 and TRBJ1-1; possible D gene TRBD1, 5 bases. This CDR3 comprises 14 residues. The V gene lost 8 bases and the J gene lost 4 bases, with 17 bases spanning the gap. Germline V gene lookup returns CDR1 MDHEN and CDR2 SYDVKM. CDR3 sequence reads: CASSSVGRRTEAFF. CDR3 nucleotide sequence: TGTGCCAGCTCGTCCGTGGGGCGCCGCACTGAAGCTTTCTTT.